This T cell receptor beta chain was captured in a study of blood T cell repertoires in COVID-19. On the study more broadly: Specimens from acute and convalescent COVID-19 originated in the United States, Italy and Spain. PBMCs, B-cell-depleted T cells, or T cells were the source of the cDNA or gDNA that made up the material.

Per the authors' pipeline: The authors estimated nucleated cell counts from reference gene primer amplification. Sequenced by immunoSEQ multiplex PCR; TCRdb stores in-frame clones only, minus some. V and J calls plus clone size are reproduced from that table; the DNA served to infer D and trimming. The sample carries roughly 220,000 clones, 84% recorded once. CDR3 length: 13 amino acids. J gave up 1 base and V 7 bases, and 1 base lay outside the gene matches. CDR1 LNHDA and CDR2 SQIVND come from the germline V gene (reference sequence). This clonotype originated in a woman aged 35 to 49 who had recovered from COVID-19. Material for sequencing was peripheral blood. The rearrangement joins TRBV19 to TRBJ2-3; 8 bases align to TRBD1. CDR3 loop: CASNRGGTDTQYF. DNA for the CDR3: TGTGCCAGTAACAGGGGGGGCACAGATACGCAGTATTTT.